Listed below are T cell receptor beta chains from one sample, sequenced in a study of naive and memory T cell subsets. MiXCR was run by TCRdb on the 5' RACE reads, yielding one entry per CDR3 protein. The profile shows about 59,000 distinct CDR3 sequences, less than 10% of them singletons. The receptors here all came from a female donor in good health. The CDR3 runs from the conserved cysteine through the conserved F or W.

v_call,j_call,cdr3_aa
TRBV29-1,TRBJ1-1,CSVPGSGNTEAFF
TRBV6-2/TRBV6-3,TRBJ2-2,CASISPYGKDVGELFF
TRBV15,TRBJ1-3,CATSRDWGPAGNTIYF
TRBV15,TRBJ1-3,CATSIDTGVGNTIYF
TRBV3-1,TRBJ2-3,CASSQDYGGRAFRDTQYF
TRBV5-1,TRBJ2-2,CASSERQGRTGELFF
TRBV28,TRBJ1-2,CASSRGNGYTF
TRBV12-3/TRBV12-4,TRBJ2-7,CASSPTGYHEQYF
TRBV29-1,TRBJ2-1,CSGSYRAYNEQFF
TRBV7-9,TRBJ2-3,CASSLVTGDPTQYF
TRBV11-1,TRBJ1-1,CASSLSLVQNTEAFF
TRBV3-1,TRBJ2-7,CASSQTRTTGEQYF
TRBV5-4,TRBJ2-5,CASSYLGRQEETQYF
TRBV5-5,TRBJ2-2,CASSRRVTRANTGELFF
TRBV12-3/TRBV12-4,TRBJ2-2,CASSPSSGTGELFF
TRBV19,TRBJ2-5,CASSIEAPAAQYF
TRBV19,TRBJ1-2,CASSPWERGDYGYTF
TRBV11-1,TRBJ2-2,CASSLGTGRSRANTGELFF
TRBV7-8,TRBJ2-3,CASSPGTDTDTQYF
TRBV28,TRBJ2-3,CASSFPGIPTDTQYF
TRBV27,TRBJ1-2,CASSLFGVGAYGYTF
TRBV3-1,TRBJ1-4,CASSQVAADSNEKLFF
TRBV7-2,TRBJ2-7,CASSLWVASSYEQYF
TRBV27,TRBJ2-5,CASSAQETQYF
TRBV18,TRBJ2-5,CASSPPSGKETQYF
TRBV12-3/TRBV12-4,TRBJ1-1,CASSRGTGGSGNTEAFF
TRBV18,TRBJ2-1,CASSPPGATYNEQFF
TRBV4-2,TRBJ2-7,CASSQDFSGLAGDEQYF
TRBV5-1,TRBJ2-3,CASSWLGPRDTQYF
TRBV12-3/TRBV12-4,TRBJ1-1,CASSPSGSYMNTEAFF
TRBV2,TRBJ2-3,CASSFRRTDTQYF
TRBV9,TRBJ2-2,CASRPPGLNTGELFF
TRBV10-3,TRBJ2-5,CAISEGTGVETQYF
TRBV6-6,TRBJ1-2,CASSPGPEAVGGYTF
TRBV9,TRBJ2-1,CASSHRQGALGEQFF
TRBV6-6,TRBJ2-2,CASKAGGLEELFF
TRBV12-3/TRBV12-4,TRBJ2-6,CASSLGPPGDSGANVLTF
TRBV6-6,TRBJ1-1,CASSPTGNTEAFF
TRBV7-2,TRBJ1-5,CASNHYPPKGGNQPQHF
TRBV2,TRBJ1-4,CASRQGGMVRDNEKLFF
TRBV29-1,TRBJ1-1,CSVEENLNTEAFF
TRBV15,TRBJ2-3,CATSRDSLSSTDTQYF
TRBV30,TRBJ2-3,CAWSLGEGHTDTQYF
TRBV5-1,TRBJ2-7,CASSSRGSPYEQYF
TRBV14,TRBJ1-2,CASRSDGAYGYTF
TRBV10-3,TRBJ2-5,CAISEEQGLFATQYF
TRBV19,TRBJ1-4,CASSFAAARREKLFF
TRBV27,TRBJ2-7,CASSPRTLTYEQYF
TRBV5-1,TRBJ1-1,CASSLMESGGEAFF
TRBV12-3/TRBV12-4,TRBJ2-7,CASSRRREQYF
TRBV2,TRBJ2-5,CASSATGGQETQYF
TRBV25-1,TRBJ1-2,CASSEPATGSYGYTF
TRBV5-6,TRBJ2-7,CASSLGVSEQYF
TRBV19,TRBJ1-1,CASSIGDQGTEAFF
TRBV12-3/TRBV12-4,TRBJ2-5,CASTWGAGETQYF
TRBV12-3/TRBV12-4,TRBJ2-1,CASSRPRSYNEQFF
TRBV28,TRBJ1-5,CASRRRQGADSNQPQHF
TRBV11-2,TRBJ2-5,CASSPVGRQETQYF
TRBV20-1,TRBJ1-5,CSARGQDSNQPQHF
TRBV18,TRBJ2-3,CASSPFRREAPYTDTQYF